Listed below are T cell receptor beta chains from one sample, sequenced in a study of T cell responses to AZD1222 COVID-19 vaccine. Sequencing was performed with immunoSEQ multiplex PCR; in TCRdb, only in-frame clones are kept and a portion is missing. The sample has around 160,000 clones; approximately 88% are singletons. The source material was peripheral blood, sampled on day 0 of AZD1222 vaccination. The receptor source for this set is an adult in good health. The CDR3 runs from the conserved cysteine through the conserved F or W. D genes are given only for firm matches. Clone size appears in some rows only: once, few, many, or a class for an expanded clone.

clone_size	v_call	d_call	j_call	cdr3_aa	cdr3_nt
.	TRBV27	.	TRBJ1-6	CASSLMGPKNSPLHF	TGTGCCAGCAGTTTAATGGGACCGAAGAATTCACCCCTCCACTTT
.	TRBV5-1	.	TRBJ1-1	CASSPSTFYTEAFF	TGCGCCAGCAGCCCTAGTACGTTTTACACTGAAGCTTTCTTT
.	TRBV18	TRBD1	TRBJ1-1	CASSQDRGNTEAFF	TGTGCCAGCTCCCAGGACAGGGGGAACACTGAAGCTTTCTTT
.	TRBV6-5	.	TRBJ1-6	CASRLTISYNSPLHF	TGTGCCAGCAGGCTGACAATCTCCTATAATTCACCCCTCCACTTT
.	TRBV4-3	.	TRBJ2-7	CASSQVYGASYEQYF	TGCGCCAGCAGCCAAGTTTACGGGGCCTCCTACGAGCAGTACTTC
.	TRBV18	TRBD2	TRBJ2-3	CASSSGGTDTQYF	TGTGCCAGCTCAAGCGGGGGCACAGATACGCAGTATTTT
.	TRBV7-2	.	TRBJ1-3	CASSLRNLNTIYF	TGTGCCAGCAGCTTAAGGAATCTCAACACCATATATTTT
.	TRBV7-9	.	TRBJ1-2	CASSFGGWDGYTF	TGTGCCAGCAGCTTCGGGGGATGGGACGGCTACACCTTC
.	TRBV9	TRBD1	TRBJ1-3	CASSPDRGGGNTIYF	TGTGCCAGCAGCCCCGACAGGGGAGGCGGGAACACCATATATTTT
.	TRBV19	TRBD1	TRBJ1-4	CASSKGQGTEKLFF	TGTGCCAGTAGTAAAGGACAGGGGACTGAAAAACTGTTTTTT
once	TRBV9	TRBD2	TRBJ2-1	CASSKGTRTGQLIGEQFF	TGTGCCAGCAGCAAAGGGACTAGGACCGGGCAGTTGATTGGTGAGCAGTTCTTC
.	TRBV7-9	TRBD1	TRBJ2-3	CASSLRLDRDTQYF	TGTGCCAGCAGCTTAAGGTTGGACAGGGATACGCAGTATTTT
once	TRBV6-2/TRBV6-3	.	TRBJ1-5	CASSTPQGGNQPQHF	TGTGCCAGCAGTACTCCGCAGGGCGGCAATCAGCCCCAGCATTTT
.	TRBV4-3	.	TRBJ1-1	CASSQEERVRNTEAFF	TGCGCCAGCAGCCAAGAAGAGAGGGTGAGGAACACTGAAGCTTTCTTT
.	TRBV29-1	TRBD1	TRBJ1-4	CSVGQGIINEKLFF	TGCAGCGTGGGACAGGGGATCATTAATGAAAAACTGTTTTTT
.	TRBV7-9	.	TRBJ1-1	CASSLAGNTEAFF	TGTGCCAGCAGCTTAGCTGGGAACACTGAAGCTTTCTTT
once	TRBV7-6	.	TRBJ1-4	CASSERQVATNEKLFF	TGTGCCAGCAGCGAACGACAGGTTGCAACTAATGAAAAACTGTTTTTT
.	TRBV29-1	.	TRBJ1-5	CSISTANSNQPQHF	TGCAGCATATCGACGGCGAATAGCAATCAGCCCCAGCATTTT
.	TRBV10-3	.	TRBJ2-3	CAISERISGLTDTQYF	TGTGCCATCAGTGAACGGATTAGCGGACTCACAGATACGCAGTATTTT
few	TRBV27	TRBD1	TRBJ1-6	CASTTGVNSPLHF	TGTGCCAGCACGACAGGGGTTAATTCACCCCTCCACTTT
.	TRBV28	.	TRBJ1-4	CASSLKYEKLFF	TGTGCCAGCAGCCTTAAGTACGAAAAACTGTTTTTT
.	TRBV18	.	TRBJ2-7	CASSPEGGNYEQYF	TGTGCCAGCTCACCAGAGGGGGGCAACTACGAGCAGTACTTC
.	TRBV7-2	TRBD1	TRBJ1-2	CASTSDRGYGYTF	TGTGCCAGCACCTCGGACAGGGGCTATGGCTACACCTTC
.	TRBV7-2	TRBD2	TRBJ2-1	CASSSSGTTYYNEQFF	TGTGCCAGCAGCTCGTCCGGGACTACCTACTACAATGAGCAGTTCTTC
.	TRBV7-2	.	TRBJ2-7	CASSLAGAGFPGEQYF	TGTGCCAGCAGCTTAGCGGGGGCAGGTTTCCCTGGAGAGCAGTACTTC
.	TRBV6-5	.	TRBJ1-5	CASTGGLWEPQHF	TGTGCCAGCACTGGGGGCCTATGGGAGCCCCAGCATTTT
.	TRBV10-3	.	TRBJ2-7	CAIGAGTYEQYF	TGTGCCATCGGGGCAGGGACCTACGAGCAGTACTTC
.	TRBV29-1	.	TRBJ1-2	CSVERSGGIYGYTF	TGCAGCGTTGAACGGTCGGGTGGGATCTATGGCTACACCTTC
.	TRBV19	.	TRBJ1-4	CASSMRKPPNEKLFF	TGTGCCAGTAGTATGAGGAAACCTCCTAATGAAAAACTGTTTTTT
.	TRBV4-2	TRBD1	TRBJ1-1	CASSGQEIAEAFF	TGTGCCAGCAGCGGACAGGAAATCGCTGAAGCTTTCTTT
.	TRBV29-1	.	TRBJ2-7	CSVEVGGYEQYF	TGCAGCGTTGAAGTTGGGGGCTACGAGCAGTACTTC
.	TRBV6-5	TRBD1	TRBJ1-2	CASSRDRVNYGYTF	TGTGCCAGCAGTCGCGACAGGGTCAACTATGGCTACACCTTC
.	TRBV28	TRBD1	TRBJ1-6	CASSKQGRSSPLHF	TGTGCCAGCAGTAAACAGGGGAGATCTTCACCCCTCCACTTT
once	TRBV18	TRBD1	TRBJ2-1	CASSPYRGSYNEQFF	TGTGCCAGCTCACCTTACAGGGGTTCCTACAATGAGCAGTTCTTC
.	TRBV11-3	.	TRBJ2-7	CASSWGRAYEQYF	TGTGCCAGCAGCTGGGGACGGGCCTACGAGCAGTACTTC
.	TRBV11-2	TRBD2	TRBJ2-1	CASSLTWRRGGSNEQFF	TGTGCCAGCAGCCTTACCTGGAGGCGGGGGGGATCAAATGAGCAGTTCTTC
.	TRBV4-3	.	TRBJ1-2	CASSQDLAKNYGYTF	TGCGCCAGCAGCCAAGATCTGGCGAAAAACTATGGCTACACCTTC
once	TRBV5-1	.	TRBJ1-1	CASSLWGPTEAFF	TGCGCCAGCAGCTTGTGGGGCCCTACTGAAGCTTTCTTT
.	TRBV6-5	.	TRBJ1-5	CASSSTEPQHF	TGTGCCAGCAGTTCTACAGAGCCCCAGCATTTT
.	TRBV6-5	.	TRBJ1-5	CASSQNGGQPQHF	TGTGCCAGCAGCCAGAATGGTGGCCAGCCCCAGCATTTT
.	TRBV12-3/TRBV12-4	.	TRBJ1-1	CASSRGGDTEAFF	TGTGCCAGCAGCCGCGGGGGCGACACTGAAGCTTTCTTT
.	TRBV11-2	.	TRBJ1-1	CASSAVGLNTEAFF	TGTGCCAGCAGCGCCGTGGGCCTGAACACTGAAGCTTTCTTT
.	TRBV18	.	TRBJ2-1	CASRPDPPGDEQFF	TGTGCCAGCAGACCCGACCCCCCGGGAGACGAGCAGTTCTTC
few	TRBV5-1	.	TRBJ1-2	CASSPGTLVFYGYTF	TGCGCCAGCAGCCCCGGGACCCTTGTCTTCTATGGCTACACCTTC
.	TRBV7-2	TRBD1	TRBJ1-5	CASSPQGGTLQHF	TGTGCCAGCAGCCCCCAGGGGGGGACCCTCCAGCATTTT
once	TRBV19	.	TRBJ2-5	CASRADLQRETQYF	TGTGCCAGTAGAGCGGACCTCCAGCGGGAGACCCAGTACTTC
.	TRBV28	.	TRBJ1-1	CASRYSGHSSNTEAFF	TGTGCCAGCAGGTACTCGGGCCATTCCTCGAACACTGAAGCTTTCTTT